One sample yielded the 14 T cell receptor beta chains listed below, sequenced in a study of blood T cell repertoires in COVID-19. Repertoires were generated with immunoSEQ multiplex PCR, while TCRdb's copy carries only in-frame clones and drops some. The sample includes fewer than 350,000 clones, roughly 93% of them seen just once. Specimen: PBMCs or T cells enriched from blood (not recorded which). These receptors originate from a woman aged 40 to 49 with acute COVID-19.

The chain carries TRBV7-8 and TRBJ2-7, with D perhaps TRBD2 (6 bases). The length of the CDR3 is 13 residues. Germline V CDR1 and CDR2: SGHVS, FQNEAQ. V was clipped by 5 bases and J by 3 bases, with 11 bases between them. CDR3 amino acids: CASSPGGYYEQYF. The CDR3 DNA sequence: TGTGCCAGCAGCCCAGGAGGGTACTACGAGCAGTACTTC. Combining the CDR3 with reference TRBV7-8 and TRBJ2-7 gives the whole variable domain GAGVSQSPRYKVAKRGQDVALRCDPISGHVSLFWYQQALGQGPEFLTYFQNEAQLDKSGLPSDRFFAERPEGSVSTLKIQRTQQEDSAVYLCASSPGGYYEQYFGPGTRLTVT.

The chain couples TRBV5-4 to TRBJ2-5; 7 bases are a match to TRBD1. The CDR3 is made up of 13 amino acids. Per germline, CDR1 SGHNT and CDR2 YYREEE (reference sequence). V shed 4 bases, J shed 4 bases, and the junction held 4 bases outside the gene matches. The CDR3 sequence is CASSRGQRETQYF. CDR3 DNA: TGTGCCAGCAGCAGGGGACAGAGAGAGACCCAGTACTTC.

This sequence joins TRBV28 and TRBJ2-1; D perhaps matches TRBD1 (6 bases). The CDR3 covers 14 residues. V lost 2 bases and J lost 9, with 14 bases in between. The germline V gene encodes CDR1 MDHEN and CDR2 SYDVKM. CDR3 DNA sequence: TGTGCCAGCAGTTTACCTGGCGGACAGCCTGAGCAGTTCTTC. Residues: CASSLPGGQPEQFF.

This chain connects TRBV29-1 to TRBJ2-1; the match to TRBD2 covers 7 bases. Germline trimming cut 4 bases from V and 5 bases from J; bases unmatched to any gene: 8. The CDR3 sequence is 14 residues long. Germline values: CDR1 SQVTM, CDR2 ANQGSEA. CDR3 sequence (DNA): TGCAGCGTTGCCCTAGCGGAGCACAACAATGAGCAGTTCTTC. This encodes CSVALAEHNNEQFF.

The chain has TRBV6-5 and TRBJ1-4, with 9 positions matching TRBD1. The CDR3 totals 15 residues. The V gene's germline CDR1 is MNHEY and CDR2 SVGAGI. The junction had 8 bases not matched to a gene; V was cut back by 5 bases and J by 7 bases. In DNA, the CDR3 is TGTGCCAGCAGTACGGGACAGGGAGTTTTTGAAAAACTGTTTTTT. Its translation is CASSTGQGVFEKLFF.

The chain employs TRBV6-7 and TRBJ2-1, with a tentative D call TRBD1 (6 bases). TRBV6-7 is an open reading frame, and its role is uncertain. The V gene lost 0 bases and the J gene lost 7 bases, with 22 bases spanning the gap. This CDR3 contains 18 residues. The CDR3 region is CASSYSYPTRLRGNEQFF. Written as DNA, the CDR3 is TGTGCCAGCAGTTACTCCTATCCTACTCGTTTAAGGGGGAATGAGCAGTTCTTC.

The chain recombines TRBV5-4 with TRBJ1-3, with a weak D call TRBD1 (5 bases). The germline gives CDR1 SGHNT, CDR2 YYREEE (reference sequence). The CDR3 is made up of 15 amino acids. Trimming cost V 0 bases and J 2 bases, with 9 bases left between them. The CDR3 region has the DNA TGTGCCAGCAGCTTGGGGGGCGCAACTGGAAACACCATATATTTT. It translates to CASSLGGATGNTIYF. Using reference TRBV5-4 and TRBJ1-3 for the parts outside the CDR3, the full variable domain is ETGVTQSPTHLIKTRGQQVTLRCSSQSGHNTVSWYQQALGQGPQFIFQYYREEENGRGNFPPRFSGLQFPNYSSELNVNALELDDSALYLCASSLGGATGNTIYFGEGSWLTVV.

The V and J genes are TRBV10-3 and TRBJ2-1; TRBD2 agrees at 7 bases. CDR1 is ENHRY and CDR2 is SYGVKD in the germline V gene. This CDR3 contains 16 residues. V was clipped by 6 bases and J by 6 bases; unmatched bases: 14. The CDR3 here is CAIRPGEGSSSNEQFF. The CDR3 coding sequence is TGTGCCATCAGGCCGGGGGAGGGCTCCTCAAGCAATGAGCAGTTCTTC.

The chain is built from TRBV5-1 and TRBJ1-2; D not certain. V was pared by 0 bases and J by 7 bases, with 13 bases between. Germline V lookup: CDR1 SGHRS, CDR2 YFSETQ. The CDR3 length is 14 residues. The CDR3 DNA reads TGCGCCAGCAGCTTGGCCGGGGATTTTGCTGGCTACACCTTC. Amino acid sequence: CASSLAGDFAGYTF.

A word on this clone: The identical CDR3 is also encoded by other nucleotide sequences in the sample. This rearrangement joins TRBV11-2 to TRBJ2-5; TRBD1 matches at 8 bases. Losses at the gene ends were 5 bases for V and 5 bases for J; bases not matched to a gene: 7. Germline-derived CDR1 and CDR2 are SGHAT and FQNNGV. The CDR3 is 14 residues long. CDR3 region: CASSPRQGWETQYF. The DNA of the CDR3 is TGTGCCAGCAGCCCAAGACAGGGGTGGGAGACCCAGTACTTC.

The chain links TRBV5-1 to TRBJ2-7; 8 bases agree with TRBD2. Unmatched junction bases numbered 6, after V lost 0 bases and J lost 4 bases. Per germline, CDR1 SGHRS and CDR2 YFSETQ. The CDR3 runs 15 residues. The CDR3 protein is CASSLEDGGAYEQYF. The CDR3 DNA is TGCGCCAGCAGCTTGGAGGACGGGGGGGCTTACGAGCAGTACTTC. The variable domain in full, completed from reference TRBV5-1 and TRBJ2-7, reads KAGVTQTPRYLIKTRGQQVTLSCSPISGHRSVSWYQQTPGQGLQFLFEYFSETQRNKGNFPGRFSGRQFSNSRSEMNVSTLELGDSALYLCASSLEDGGAYEQYFGPGTRLTVT.

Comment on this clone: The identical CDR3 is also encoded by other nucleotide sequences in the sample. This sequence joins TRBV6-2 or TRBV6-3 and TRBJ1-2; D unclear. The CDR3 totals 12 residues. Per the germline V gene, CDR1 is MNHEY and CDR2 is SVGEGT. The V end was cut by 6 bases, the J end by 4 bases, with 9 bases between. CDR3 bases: TGTGCCAGCAGCTCCAATTCCTATGGCTACACCTTC. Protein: CASSSNSYGYTF.

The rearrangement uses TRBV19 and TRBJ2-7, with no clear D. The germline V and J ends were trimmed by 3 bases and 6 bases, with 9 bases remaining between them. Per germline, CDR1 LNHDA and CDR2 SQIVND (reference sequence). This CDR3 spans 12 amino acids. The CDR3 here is CASSIGPGEQYF. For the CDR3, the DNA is TGTGCCAGTAGTATTGGTCCGGGCGAGCAGTACTTC.

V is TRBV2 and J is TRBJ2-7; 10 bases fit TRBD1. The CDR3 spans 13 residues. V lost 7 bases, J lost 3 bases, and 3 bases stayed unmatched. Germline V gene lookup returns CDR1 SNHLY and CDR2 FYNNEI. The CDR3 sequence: CASTGTGDYEQYF. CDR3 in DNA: TGTGCCAGCACCGGGACAGGGGACTACGAGCAGTACTTC.